This TCR beta chain originates from a study of blood T cell repertoires in COVID-19. Only in-frame clones appear in the TCRdb table, and some are missing; sequencing was by immunoSEQ multiplex PCR. The sample lists 240,000 or so clones; more than 70% were seen once. Germline CDR1 and CDR2: LNHDA and SQIVND (reference sequence). The CDR3 spans 14 residues. The V gene lost 10 bases and the J gene lost 1 base, with 16 bases spanning the gap. Cohorts were assigned according to the clinical history that participants reported. J is TRBJ1-1 and V is TRBV19; D is ambiguous. The sequence was obtained from a woman in her 50s who had recovered from COVID-19. Sequencing was done on a sample of PBMCs or T cells enriched from blood (not recorded which). DNA for the CDR3: TGTGCCACCCGAGGAGTTCTTGAGAACACTGAAGCTTTCTTT. Its translation: CATRGVLENTEAFF. Based on the CDR3 plus reference TRBV19 and TRBJ1-1, the full variable domain is DGGITQSPKYLFRKEGQNVTLSCEQNLNHDAMYWYRQDPGQGLRLIYYSQIVNDFQKGDIAEGYSVSREKKESFPLTVTSAQKNPTAFYLCATRGVLENTEAFFGQGTRLTVV.